Listed here are 16 T cell receptor beta chains from one sample, sequenced in a study of T cell repertoires in cytomegalovirus infection. TCRdb passed the reads through MiXCR, listing each CDR3 protein once. The sample has 150,000 to 200,000 distinct CDR3 sequences, around 14% seen once. Sequenced sample: PBMCs. The receptors were gathered from a human donor in good health (CMV status not recorded). Some clones in this sample may be carry-over from other donors' samples.

This clonotype was detected many times. The J gene is TRBJ1-1, the V gene TRBV6-2 or TRBV6-3; D possibly corresponds to TRBD1 (5 bases). CDR3 length equals 13 residues. Trimming cost V 8 bases and J 5 bases, with 15 bases left between them. From germline, CDR1 is MNHEY and CDR2 SVGEGT. CDR3 loop: CASRLDKRTEAFF. In DNA, the CDR3 is TGTGCCAGCCGATTGGACAAGAGGACTGAAGCTTTCTTT.

The V gene is TRBV5-6, the J gene TRBJ1-2; TRBD1 matches at 10 bases. The ends lost 4 bases at V and 2 bases at J; junction bases unmatched: 8. This CDR3 spans 16 amino acids. Germline loops: CDR1 SGHDT, CDR2 YYEEEE. The CDR3 nucleotides read TGTGCCAGCAGCGACACGGACAGGGGGGGAAACTATGGCTACACCTTC. It codes for CASSDTDRGGNYGYTF. Together with reference TRBV5-6 and TRBJ1-2, the CDR3 gives the full variable domain: DAGVTQSPTHLIKTRGQQVTLRCSPKSGHDTVSWYQQALGQGPQFIFQYYEEEERQRGNFPDRFSGHQFPNYSSELNVNALLLGDSALYLCASSDTDRGGNYGYTFGSGTRLTVV.

This chain uses TRBV29-1 with TRBJ2-7, with 9 bases that match TRBD1. The CDR3 has 13 amino acids. Trimming took 6 bases from V and 3 from J; bases not matched to a gene: 6. Germline lookup yields CDR1 SQVTM and CDR2 ANQGSEA. CDR3: CSVLGTGFYEQYF. DNA of the CDR3: TGCAGCGTCCTTGGGACAGGGTTCTACGAGCAGTACTTC.

This clonotype was observed a few times. This chain links TRBV14 with TRBJ1-6; the D is unclear. Trimming pared 4 bases from V and 9 bases from J, leaving 10 bases between. Germline CDR1 is SGHDN and CDR2 is FVKESK. The CDR3 runs to 13 residues. CDR3 region: CASSPRGRSPLHF. CDR3 bases: TGTGCCAGCAGCCCCAGAGGTCGTTCACCCCTCCACTTT.

This clonotype was counted many times. This chain joins TRBV7-2 and TRBJ1-5; TRBD1 aligns across 8 bases. The germline CDR1 and CDR2 sequences are SGHTA and FQGNSA. The CDR3 totals 15 residues. Losses at the gene ends were 2 bases for V and 3 bases for J; bases not matched to a gene: 3. DNA for the CDR3: TGTGCCAGCAGCTTACAGGGGGCCCTCAATCAGCCCCAGCATTTT. Translation gives CASSLQGALNQPQHF.

This clonotype was seen many times. V usage is TRBV6-2 or TRBV6-3 and J usage is TRBJ2-7, with D perhaps given as TRBD1 or TRBD2 (5 bases each). Trimming took 5 bases from V and 0 from J, leaving 17 bases between them. CDR3 length equals 16 residues. Germline CDR1 and CDR2: MNHEY and SVGEGT. The chain's CDR3 is CASSAARKRGSYEQYF. DNA for the CDR3: TGTGCCAGCAGTGCCGCCAGGAAGAGGGGCTCCTACGAGCAGTACTTC.

This clonotype was seen repeatedly, ten times or more. In DNA form, the CDR3 reads TGTGCCAGCAGCCCGGTCGTGGAAGTCTACGAGCAGTACTTC. This gives the protein CASSPVVEVYEQYF. This sequence joins TRBV4-2 and TRBJ2-7; D remains unclear. CDR3 size: 14 residues. The germline V gene has CDR1 LGHNA and CDR2 YNFKEQ. V dropped 4 bases and J dropped 3 bases, with 13 bases sitting between them.

This clonotype has more than one count but fewer than ten. The chain recombines TRBV2 with TRBJ2-5; possible D gene TRBD2, 7 bases. The length of the CDR3 is 15 residues. Per germline, CDR1 SNHLY and CDR2 FYNNEI. V was shortened by 0 bases and J by 4 bases, with 12 bases between the two germline ends. The CDR3 sequence: CASSEALGGPETQYF. In DNA, the CDR3 is TGTGCCAGCAGTGAAGCGCTGGGGGGGCCAGAGACCCAGTACTTC.

This chain connects TRBV28 to TRBJ1-2; 9 nucleotides agree with TRBD1. The CDR3 contains 14 residues. V gave up 7 bases and J gave up 4 bases; unmatched junction bases: 7. Germline loops: CDR1 MDHEN, CDR2 SYDVKM. CDR3 DNA sequence: TGTGCCAGCACCGCCAGGGACAGGGTCTATGGCTACACCTTC. Its translation is CASTARDRVYGYTF.

The chain is built from TRBV14 and TRBJ2-7; 7 nucleotides line up with TRBD1. V shed 4 bases, J shed 3 bases, and the junction held 12 bases outside the gene matches. The CDR3 runs 16 residues. Germline values: CDR1 SGHDN, CDR2 FVKESK. CDR3 DNA: TGTGCCAGCAGCCGTAGAACAGGGGCCCGAATCTACGAGCAGTACTTC. It encodes CASSRRTGARIYEQYF.

The rearrangement links TRBV29-1 to TRBJ2-2, with D perhaps TRBD1 or TRBD2 (5 bases each). The CDR3 covers 14 residues. V was clipped by 6 bases and J by 0 bases, with 11 bases between them. The germline V gene has CDR1 SQVTM and CDR2 ANQGSEA. CDR3 in DNA: TGCAGCGTACGGGACGGGCCGAACACCGGGGAGCTGTTTTTT. This gives the protein CSVRDGPNTGELFF.

This clonotype was seen at least ten times. This sequence joins TRBV9 and TRBJ1-1; 7 positions agree with TRBD1. The CDR3 has 15 amino acids. Germline loops: CDR1 SGDLS, CDR2 YYNGEE. V dropped 3 bases and J dropped 3; count of bases not matched to a gene: 8. CDR3 nucleotides: TGTGCCAGCAGCGCTTTCACAGGGGACGACACTGAAGCTTTCTTT. Protein product: CASSAFTGDDTEAFF.

The CDR3 DNA follows: TGTGCCAGCAGTTGGGACAGGGTGGATCAGCCCCAGCATTTT. Translating it yields CASSWDRVDQPQHF. This rearrangement joins TRBV12-3 or TRBV12-4 to TRBJ1-5; 9 positions match TRBD1. J gave up 5 bases and V 4 bases, and 3 bases lay outside the gene matches. The CDR3 runs to 14 residues.

This chain connects TRBV29-1 to TRBJ2-7, with D uncertain. V was trimmed by 4 bases and J by 2 bases, leaving 12 bases between them. Germline V CDR1 and CDR2: SQVTM, ANQGSEA. The CDR3 sequence is 13 residues long. The CDR3, as DNA: TGCAGCGTTGTACCAGGTTCGACCTACGAGCAGTACTTC. Translated, it gives CSVVPGSTYEQYF.

This chain uses TRBV28 with TRBJ2-5; D possibly corresponds to TRBD1 (5 bases). Trimming took 9 bases from V and 5 from J, leaving 10 bases between them. This CDR3 is built from 11 residues. Per the germline V gene, CDR1 is MDHEN and CDR2 is SYDVKM. The CDR3 loop is CASSAGETQYF. The DNA for the CDR3 is TGTGCCAGTTCAGCAGGGGAGACCCAGTACTTC.

This clonotype was counted at least ten times. The J gene is TRBJ1-1, the V gene TRBV7-8; 8 positions agree with TRBD1. This CDR3 comprises 14 residues. J lost 1 base, V lost 3 bases, and 1 base had no gene match. Looked up from germline, CDR1 is SGHVS and CDR2 is FQNEAQ. The CDR3 sequence: CASSFGTGNTEAFF. The CDR3 nucleotides are TGTGCCAGCAGCTTTGGGACAGGGAACACTGAAGCTTTCTTT.